These 28 T cell receptor beta chains came from one sample sequenced in a study of neurological immune-mediated disorders. MiXCR, applied by TCRdb to the 5' RACE reads, yields one record per CDR3 protein. This sample carries tens of thousands of distinct CDR3 sequences, about 4.1% of them seen once, and the ten largest clones take 6% to 7%. The sample taken for sequencing was PBMCs. The receptors originated from a man between 60 and 70 years old with multiple sclerosis.

The table lists this clonotype with a few counts. The genes are TRBV11-2 and TRBJ1-5; the D gene is possibly TRBD1 (5 bases). CDR1 and CDR2 (germline): SGHAT, FQNNGV. Trimming took off 2 bases at V and 8 bases at J, with 10 bases between the two ends. CDR3 size: 13 residues. CDR3 nucleotides: TGTGCCAGCAGCTTATTAGGGGAAAAGCCCCAGCATTTT. This encodes CASSLLGEKPQHF.

The sample holds many counts of this clonotype. CDR3 sequence (DNA): TGCAGCGTCGAACGGGACAGTCAAGAGACCCAGTACTTC. Encoded protein: CSVERDSQETQYF. V gene TRBV29-1 combines with J gene TRBJ2-5; 7 bases fit TRBD1. The CDR3 contains 13 residues. CDR1 and CDR2 (germline): SQVTM, ANQGSEA. The V segment lost 6 bases and the J segment 2 bases; nucleotides outside the gene matches: 6.

This clonotype was detected many times. The chain carries TRBV14 and TRBJ2-5; no clear D. The CDR3 loop spans 11 amino acids. Germline assignment: CDR1 SGHDN and CDR2 FVKESK. Trimming left V 1 base short and J 6 bases short, with 3 bases between. CDR3 region: CASSQGKTQYF. As DNA, the CDR3 is TGTGCCAGCAGCCAAGGAAAGACCCAGTACTTC.

This clonotype appeared many times. The chain employs TRBV5-6 and TRBJ2-5, with 9 bases that match TRBD2. V lost 2 bases, J lost 5 bases, and 4 bases stayed unmatched. Germline V gene lookup returns CDR1 SGHDT and CDR2 YYEEEE. CDR3 length: 14 residues. This chain's CDR3 is CASSLAGGLETQYF. For the CDR3, the DNA is TGTGCCAGCAGCTTAGCGGGGGGACTCGAGACCCAGTACTTC.

In its sample, this clonotype was seen many times. The chain recombines TRBV20-1 with TRBJ1-1; D unresolved. The CDR3 runs 13 residues. The V gene's germline CDR1 is DFQATT and CDR2 SNEGSKA (reference sequence). With 1 base removed from V and 4 bases from J, the gap between germline ends came to 10 bases. CDR3 DNA: TGCAGTGCTAGAGTGGAGGGTCCCACTGAAGCTTTCTTT. Amino acids: CSARVEGPTEAFF.

J is TRBJ2-7 and V is TRBV10-2; TRBD2 aligns across 7 bases. Trimming removed 2 bases from V and 3 bases from J; junction bases left unmatched: 1. The germline CDR1 and CDR2 sequences are WSHSY and SAAADI. This CDR3 contains 13 residues. CDR3 sequence (DNA): TGCGCCAGCAGTGAGGGGGACTACTACGAGCAGTACTTC. Amino acid sequence: CASSEGDYYEQYF.

This clonotype has a count of ten or more. The chain uses TRBV7-9 and TRBJ1-5; a weak D match, TRBD1 (6 bases). CDR1 is SEHNR and CDR2 is FQNEAQ in the germline V gene (reference sequence). The CDR3 runs 15 residues. Between the trimmed V and J ends, which lost 5 bases and 1 base, there was a span of 12 bases. Here the CDR3 DNA reads TGTGCCAGCAGCCGGAATGGACAGAGCAATCAGCCCCAGCATTTT. Its protein is CASSRNGQSNQPQHF.

This clonotype has at least ten counts. The V and J genes are TRBV20-1 and TRBJ2-7; a weak D match, TRBD2 (6 bases). Germline V lookup: CDR1 DFQATT, CDR2 SNEGSKA (reference sequence). The CDR3 loop spans 14 amino acids. V was shortened by 4 bases and J by 5 bases, with 18 bases between the two germline ends. CDR3 nucleotides: TGCAGTGCTACAGGAAGGGCCGGCGGGGACGAGCAGTACTTC. Protein: CSATGRAGGDEQYF.

This clonotype was seen ten or more times. The chain recombines TRBV6-5 with TRBJ2-4, with 7 bases matching TRBD1. V shed 0 bases, J shed 5 bases, and the junction held 1 base outside the gene matches. Germline-derived CDR1 and CDR2 are MNHEY and SVGAGI. This CDR3 comprises 14 residues. The CDR3 DNA reads as TGTGCCAGCAGTTACTCCGGGACAGAAAACATTCAGTACTTC. Translation gives CASSYSGTENIQYF.

The chain couples TRBV29-1 to TRBJ1-2, with 9 bases matching TRBD1. Germline CDR1 and CDR2: SQVTM and ANQGSEA. The CDR3 totals 13 residues. Germline trimming cut 6 bases from V and 5 bases from J; bases unmatched to any gene: 7. As DNA, the CDR3 is TGCAGCGTCTCCGGGGGACAGGGTTATGGCTACACCTTC. This codes for CSVSGGQGYGYTF. The variable domain in full, completed from reference TRBV29-1 and TRBJ1-2, reads SAVISQKPSRDICQRGTSLTIQCQVDSQVTMMFWYRQQPGQSLTLIATANQGSEATYESGFVIDKFPISRPNLTFSTLTVSNMSPEDSSIYLCSVSGGQGYGYTFGSGTRLTVV.

The chain couples TRBV5-1 to TRBJ2-7; TRBD1 aligns across 12 bases. J gave up 3 bases and V 5 bases, and 12 bases lay outside the gene matches. Germline assignment: CDR1 SGHRS and CDR2 YFSETQ. The CDR3 extends over 17 amino acids. The CDR3 DNA is TGCGCCAGCAGAGAAGGGACAGGGGGCGCGGCGGGCTACGAGCAGTACTTC. Translated: CASREGTGGAAGYEQYF.

This clonotype was observed at least ten times. The rearrangement joins TRBV12-3 or TRBV12-4 to TRBJ1-5; possible D gene TRBD1, 6 bases. V was shortened by 8 bases and J by 2 bases, with 19 bases between the two germline ends. The CDR3 is 16 residues long. The CDR3: CASGLRGALGNQPQHF. CDR3 bases: TGTGCCAGCGGCCTTCGGGGGGCTCTTGGCAATCAGCCCCAGCATTTT.

This clonotype was seen many times. The chain joins TRBV5-1 to TRBJ1-2; 9 bases map to TRBD1. Losses at the gene ends were 3 bases for V and 7 bases for J; bases not matched to a gene: 7. This CDR3 is built from 14 residues. The germline V gene has CDR1 SGHRS and CDR2 YFSETQ. The CDR3 loop is CASSSGTGISGYTF. CDR3 nucleotide sequence: TGCGCCAGCAGCTCCGGGACAGGGATCAGTGGCTACACCTTC.

This clonotype was detected ten times or more. The J gene is TRBJ2-2, the V gene TRBV5-1, with 8 bases matching TRBD1. J gave up 6 bases and V 7 bases, and 14 bases lay outside the gene matches. CDR3 length equals 16 residues. The germline V gene has CDR1 SGHRS and CDR2 YFSETQ. Here the CDR3 reads CASEESGQGGSGELFF. CDR3 nucleotide sequence: TGCGCCAGCGAAGAAAGTGGACAGGGTGGTTCCGGGGAGCTGTTTTTT.

This clonotype has ten or more counts. The V gene is TRBV29-1, the J gene TRBJ2-5; unclear D gene. This CDR3 spans 10 amino acids. CDR1 and CDR2 from the germline V gene are SQVTM and ANQGSEA. Trimming left V 4 bases short and J 3 bases short, with 3 bases between. The CDR3 sequence is CSVGEETQYF. The CDR3 DNA reads as TGCAGCGTTGGGGAAGAGACCCAGTACTTC.

This clonotype appeared many times. This chain joins TRBV7-8 and TRBJ2-1, with TRBD2 identical over 8 bases. V shed 8 bases and J 2 bases; nucleotides not matched to a gene: 5. Per germline, CDR1 SGHVS and CDR2 FQNEAQ. This CDR3 is built from 14 residues. The CDR3 sequence is CASGNSGTYNEQFF. CDR3 DNA sequence: TGTGCCAGCGGGAATAGCGGGACCTACAATGAGCAGTTCTTC.

This clonotype was observed many times. This chain links TRBV9 with TRBJ2-7; 7 positions match TRBD1. The germline CDR1 and CDR2 sequences are SGDLS and YYNGEE. The length of the CDR3 is 14 residues. Losses at the gene ends were 3 bases for V and 0 bases for J; bases not matched to a gene: 3. CDR3 region: CASSAQGVSYEQYF. The CDR3 region has the DNA TGTGCCAGCAGCGCTCAGGGGGTCTCCTACGAGCAGTACTTC.

Ten or more counts support this clonotype. This chain uses TRBV20-1 with TRBJ2-7, with D perhaps being TRBD1 or TRBD2 (5 bases each). Trimming took off 5 bases at V and 0 bases at J, with 14 bases between the two ends. The germline V gene encodes CDR1 DFQATT and CDR2 SNEGSKA (reference sequence). The CDR3 is 14 residues long. As DNA, the CDR3 is TGCAGTGCTCCGCCGGGGCAGAGCTCCTACGAGCAGTACTTC. It encodes CSAPPGQSSYEQYF.

This clonotype has a count of ten or more. The V and J genes are TRBV20-1 and TRBJ2-1; D unresolved. V lost 0 bases to trimming and J lost 7 bases, with 4 bases between them. The CDR3 contains 11 residues. CDR1 is DFQATT and CDR2 is SNEGSKA in the germline V gene (reference sequence). This CDR3 reads CSARDPNEQFF. The CDR3 coding sequence is TGCAGTGCTAGAGACCCGAATGAGCAGTTCTTC.

Many counts were recorded for this clonotype. The rearrangement joins TRBV20-1 to TRBJ2-7; TRBD1 matches 10 bases. V was clipped by 4 bases and J by 1 base; unmatched bases: 7. CDR3 length: 15 amino acids. Germline V lookup: CDR1 DFQATT, CDR2 SNEGSKA (reference sequence). The CDR3 DNA reads TGCAGTGCTACCGATCCGGGACAGGGGTCCTACGAGCAGTACTTC. It codes for CSATDPGQGSYEQYF.

Turning to this clonotype: A single base separates this from a much larger clone, so it may be a read error. This chain joins TRBV20-1 and TRBJ1-6; D possibly corresponds to TRBD1 (5 bases). Germline assignment: CDR1 DFQATT and CDR2 SNEGSKA (reference sequence). The CDR3 is 15 amino acids. The CDR3 nucleotides are TGCAGTGCTAGAGGCGGGGGAACCTATAATTCACACCTCCACTTT. Its protein is CSARGGGTYNSHLHF.

This clonotype was seen repeatedly, ten times or more. This sequence joins TRBV5-1 and TRBJ1-1, with D possibly being TRBD1 (5 bases). Germline V gene sequence: CDR1 SGHRS, CDR2 YFSETQ. Trimming stripped 4 bases from V and 4 bases from J, with 17 bases between. This CDR3 contains 15 residues. This CDR3 is CASSTQTGISTEAFF. The CDR3 nucleotides read TGCGCCAGCAGCACCCAAACAGGAATAAGCACTGAAGCTTTCTTT.

The genes are TRBV10-3 and TRBJ1-1; D possibly corresponds to TRBD1 (5 bases). Germline-derived CDR1 and CDR2 are ENHRY and SYGVKD. The CDR3 is 14 amino acids. V lost 4 bases, J lost 4 bases, and 13 bases lay in between. As DNA, the CDR3 is TGTGCCATCAGTGCGCCTGGGGCGGTCACTGAAGCTTTCTTT. Its translation is CAISAPGAVTEAFF.

This clonotype has at least ten counts. The chain links TRBV13 to TRBJ2-1, with D perhaps TRBD1 (6 bases). The CDR3 extends over 18 amino acids. Germline CDR1 PRHDT, CDR2 FYEKMQ (reference sequence). Trimming stripped 2 bases from V and 2 bases from J, with 19 bases between. The CDR3 spells CASSLNYREKLTYNEQFF. CDR3 nucleotides: TGTGCCAGCAGCTTAAACTACAGGGAAAAGTTAACCTACAATGAGCAGTTCTTC. Complete variable domain (other parts from reference TRBV13 and TRBJ2-1): AAGVIQSPRHLIKEKRETATLKCYPIPRHDTVYWYQQGPGQDPQFLISFYEKMQSDKGSIPDRFSAQQFSDYHSELNMSSLELGDSALYFCASSLNYREKLTYNEQFFGPGTRLTVL.

This clonotype was observed at least ten times. This chain joins TRBV21-1 and TRBJ1-1. TRBV21-1 is a listed pseudogene. The CDR3 is 14 residues long. CDR3 amino acids: CASTPSGLRSEAFF. The DNA for the CDR3 is TGTGCCAGCACCCCCAGCGGGCTGCGTTCTGAAGCTTTCTTT.

This clonotype was seen ten or more times. The chain is built from TRBV12-3 or TRBV12-4 and TRBJ2-2; D remains unclear. This CDR3 contains 13 residues. Trimming shortened V by 4 bases and J by 6 bases, and 9 bases separated the two germline ends. The CDR3 sequence is CASSSTGAGELFF. Written as DNA, the CDR3 is TGTGCCAGCAGTTCAACGGGCGCCGGGGAGCTGTTTTTT.

This clonotype was found many times. The gene calls are TRBV20-1 and TRBJ1-2; weak D call: TRBD1 (6 bases). CDR3 length equals 15 residues. CDR1 is DFQATT, CDR2 SNEGSKA, per germline (reference sequence). The V end was cut by 0 bases, the J end by 3 bases, with 14 bases between. The CDR3: CSARDGGAGDYGYTF. The CDR3 DNA reads as TGCAGTGCTAGAGATGGGGGGGCTGGGGACTATGGCTACACCTTC.

This clonotype was seen many times. The genes are TRBV5-6 and TRBJ2-3, with D tentatively TRBD2 (5 bases). The ends were cut back, 3 bases at V and 2 bases at J, with 13 bases in the middle. The V gene's germline CDR1 is SGHDT and CDR2 YYEEEE. There are 15 residues in the CDR3. This CDR3 is CASSSQRRYTDTQYF. Written as DNA, the CDR3 is TGTGCCAGCAGCTCTCAGCGGAGGTACACAGATACGCAGTATTTT. Supplemented by reference TRBV5-6 and TRBJ2-3, the full variable domain reads DAGVTQSPTHLIKTRGQQVTLRCSPKSGHDTVSWYQQALGQGPQFIFQYYEEEERQRGNFPDRFSGHQFPNYSSELNVNALLLGDSALYLCASSSQRRYTDTQYFGPGTRLTVL.